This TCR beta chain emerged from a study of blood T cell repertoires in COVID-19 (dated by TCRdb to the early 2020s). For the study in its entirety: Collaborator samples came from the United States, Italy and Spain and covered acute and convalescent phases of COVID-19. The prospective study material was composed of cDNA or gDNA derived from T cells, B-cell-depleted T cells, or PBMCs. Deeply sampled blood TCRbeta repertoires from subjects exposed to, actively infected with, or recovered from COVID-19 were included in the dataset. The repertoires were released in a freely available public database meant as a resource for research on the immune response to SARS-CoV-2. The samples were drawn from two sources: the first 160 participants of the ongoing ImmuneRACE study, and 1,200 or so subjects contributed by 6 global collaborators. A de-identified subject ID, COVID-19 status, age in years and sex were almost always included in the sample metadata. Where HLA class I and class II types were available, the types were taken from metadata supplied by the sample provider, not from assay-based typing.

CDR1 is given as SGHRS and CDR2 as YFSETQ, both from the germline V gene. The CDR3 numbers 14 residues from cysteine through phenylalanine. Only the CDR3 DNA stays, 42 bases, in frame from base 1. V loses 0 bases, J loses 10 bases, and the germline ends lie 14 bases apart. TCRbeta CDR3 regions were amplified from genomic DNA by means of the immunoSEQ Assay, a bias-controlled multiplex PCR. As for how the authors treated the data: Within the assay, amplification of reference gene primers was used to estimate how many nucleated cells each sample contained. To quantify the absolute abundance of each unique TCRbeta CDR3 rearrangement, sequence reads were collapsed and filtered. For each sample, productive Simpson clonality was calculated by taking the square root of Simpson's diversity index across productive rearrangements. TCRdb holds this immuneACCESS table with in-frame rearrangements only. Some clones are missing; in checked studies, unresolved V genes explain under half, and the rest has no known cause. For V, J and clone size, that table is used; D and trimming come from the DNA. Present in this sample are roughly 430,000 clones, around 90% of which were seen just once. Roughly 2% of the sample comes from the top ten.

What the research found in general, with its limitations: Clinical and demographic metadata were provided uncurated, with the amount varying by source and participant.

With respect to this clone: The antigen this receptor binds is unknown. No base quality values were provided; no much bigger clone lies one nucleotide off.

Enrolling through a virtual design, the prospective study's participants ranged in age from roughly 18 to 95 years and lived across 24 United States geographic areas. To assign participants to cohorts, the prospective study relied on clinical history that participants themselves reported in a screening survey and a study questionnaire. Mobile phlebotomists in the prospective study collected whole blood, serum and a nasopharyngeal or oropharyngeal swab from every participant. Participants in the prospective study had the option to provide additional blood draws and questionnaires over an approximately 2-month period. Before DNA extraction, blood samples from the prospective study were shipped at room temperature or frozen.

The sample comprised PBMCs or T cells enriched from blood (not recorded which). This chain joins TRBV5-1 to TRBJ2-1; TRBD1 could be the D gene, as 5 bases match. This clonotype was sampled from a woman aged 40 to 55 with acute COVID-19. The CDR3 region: CASSLVEGVWEQFF. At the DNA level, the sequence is TGCGCCAGCAGCTTGGTTGAAGGGGTCTGGGAGCAGTTCTTC.